This T cell receptor beta chain was identified during a study of T cells expressing NK-cell markers. About the study: Sequencing covered eight donors, seven HCMV-seropositive and one seronegative.

After re-calling the 5' RACE reads, TCRdb lists one entry per CDR3 protein, DNA absent. In total, the table holds about 260,000 distinct CDR3 sequences. Sequenced input: blood T cells: a sorted CD56 or NKG2C T cell subset, CD4+ or CD8+ T cells, or bulk PBMC T cells (not recorded which). The TCR originated in a man younger than 30 in good health.

The CDR3: CASSRDSTGELFF. V and J are TRBV2 and TRBJ2-2; TCRdb designates TRBD1, a call that cannot be tested without DNA. This CDR3 region has 13 residues. The germline V gene encodes CDR1 SNHLY and CDR2 FYNNEI.